The TCR beta chain under discussion was sequenced for a study of Tregs in tolerant kidney transplant recipients. Findings and limits, study-wide: Few patients were studied, so findings need validation in larger groups.

Profiled with immunoSEQ multiplex PCR; TCRdb holds only in-frame clones, not every one. Here the sample spans tens of thousands of clones, roughly nine tenths being singletons. This CDR3 comprises 13 residues. V was trimmed by 10 bases and J by 7 bases, leaving 17 bases between them. Germline V gene lookup returns CDR1 SSHAT and CDR2 FNYEAQ (reference sequence). About this clone itself: Its antigen remains unidentified.

Recipients received nonmyeloablative bone marrow transplants from related graft donors, with transient mixed chimerism. The origin of this receptor is a human patient who received a combined kidney and bone marrow transplant. Some T cells may originate from the graft donor. Here the sequenced sample was CD8+ T cells from blood (PBMCs), taken 24 months after the transplant. This chain joins TRBV7-7 and TRBJ2-1, with a weak D call TRBD1 (6 bases). In DNA form, the CDR3 reads TGTGCCATACAGGGTCCTTCTAGGAATGAGCAGTTCTTC. Protein: CAIQGPSRNEQFF.